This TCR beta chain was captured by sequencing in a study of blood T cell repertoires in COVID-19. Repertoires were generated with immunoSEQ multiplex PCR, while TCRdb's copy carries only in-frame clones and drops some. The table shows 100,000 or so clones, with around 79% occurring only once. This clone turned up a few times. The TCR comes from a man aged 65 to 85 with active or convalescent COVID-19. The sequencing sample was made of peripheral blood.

The CDR3 region is CASSLIGLEDEQFF. The CDR3 DNA is TGCGCCAGCAGCTTAATCGGACTCGAGGATGAGCAGTTCTTC. The chain combines TRBV5-1 with TRBJ2-1, with a possible D match to TRBD2 (5 bases). The CDR3 length is 14 residues. Germline assignment: CDR1 SGHRS and CDR2 YFSETQ. The V end lost 2 bases, the J end lost 8 bases, and 14 bases lay between the germline ends.